The entry below describes one T cell receptor beta chain. These data belong to a study of blood T cell repertoires in COVID-19. Study-wide background: The cDNA or gDNA used as material had been derived from T cells, B-cell-depleted T cells, or PBMCs.

In the original processing: Amplified reference gene primers provided the basis for estimating nucleated cell counts. Generated by immunoSEQ multiplex PCR, the TCRdb table keeps only in-frame clones and is missing some. From that table come the V and J calls and clone size; the DNA was used to work out D and trimming. The sample yields some 130,000 clones, approximately 89% seen once. The source material was peripheral blood. This receptor was identified in a woman in her 70s with COVID-19, enrolled during active disease.

The CDR3 DNA reads as TGTGCCATCAGTCCCCGACAGGGTAGCACAGATACGCAGTATTTT. This encodes CAISPRQGSTDTQYF. This chain uses TRBV10-3 with TRBJ2-3, with 7 bases fitting TRBD1. This CDR3 spans 15 amino acids. Germline V lookup: CDR1 ENHRY, CDR2 SYGVKD. Trimming took 5 bases from V and 0 from J; bases not matched to a gene: 5.